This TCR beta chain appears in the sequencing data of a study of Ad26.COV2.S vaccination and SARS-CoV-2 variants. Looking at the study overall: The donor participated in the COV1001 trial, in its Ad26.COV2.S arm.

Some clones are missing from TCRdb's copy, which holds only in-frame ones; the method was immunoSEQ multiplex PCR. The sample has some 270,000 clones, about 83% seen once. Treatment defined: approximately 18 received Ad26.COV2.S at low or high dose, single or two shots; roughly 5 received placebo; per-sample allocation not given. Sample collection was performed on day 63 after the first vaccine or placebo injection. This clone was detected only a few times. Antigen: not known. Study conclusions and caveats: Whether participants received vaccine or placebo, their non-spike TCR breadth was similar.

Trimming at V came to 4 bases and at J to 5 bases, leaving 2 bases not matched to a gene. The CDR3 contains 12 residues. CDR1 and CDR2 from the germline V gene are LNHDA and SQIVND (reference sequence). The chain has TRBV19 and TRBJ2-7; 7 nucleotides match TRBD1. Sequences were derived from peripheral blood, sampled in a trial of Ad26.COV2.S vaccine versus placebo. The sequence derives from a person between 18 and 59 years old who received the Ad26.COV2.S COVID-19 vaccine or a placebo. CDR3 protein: CASSRQGDEQYF. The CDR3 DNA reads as TGTGCCAGTAGTAGACAGGGCGACGAGCAGTACTTC.